Listed here is a single T cell receptor (beta chain). Its antigen is not known. Losses at the gene ends were 2 bases for V and 4 bases for J; bases not matched to a gene: 4. Per the germline V gene, CDR1 is MNHEY and CDR2 is SVGAGI. This CDR3 contains 15 residues. The data originate from a study of shared clonotypes between healthy human individuals. Study-wide context: Those who served as donors were two women and three men between the ages of 18 and 49. CD8 memory received one plate per donor, CD8 naive two, CD4 memory three and CD4 naive three.

Study-wide results and caveats: Larger estimated richness was generally seen in naive subsets than in memory subsets.

The study ran the assay at deep level. The table came from immunoSEQ multiplex PCR; TCRdb's copy has only in-frame clones and leaves some out. Of roughly 2.6 million clones listed, about 92% are singletons. This receptor was identified in a man in his late teens or twenties in good health. The material sequenced was naive CD4+ T cells sorted from blood. The sample's subset: CD45RA+ positively selected. V is TRBV6-5 and J is TRBJ1-5, with 8 positions matching TRBD1. The CDR3 loop is CASSYAGGRNQPQHF. The DNA for the CDR3 is TGTGCCAGCAGTTACGCAGGGGGCAGGAATCAGCCCCAGCATTTT.